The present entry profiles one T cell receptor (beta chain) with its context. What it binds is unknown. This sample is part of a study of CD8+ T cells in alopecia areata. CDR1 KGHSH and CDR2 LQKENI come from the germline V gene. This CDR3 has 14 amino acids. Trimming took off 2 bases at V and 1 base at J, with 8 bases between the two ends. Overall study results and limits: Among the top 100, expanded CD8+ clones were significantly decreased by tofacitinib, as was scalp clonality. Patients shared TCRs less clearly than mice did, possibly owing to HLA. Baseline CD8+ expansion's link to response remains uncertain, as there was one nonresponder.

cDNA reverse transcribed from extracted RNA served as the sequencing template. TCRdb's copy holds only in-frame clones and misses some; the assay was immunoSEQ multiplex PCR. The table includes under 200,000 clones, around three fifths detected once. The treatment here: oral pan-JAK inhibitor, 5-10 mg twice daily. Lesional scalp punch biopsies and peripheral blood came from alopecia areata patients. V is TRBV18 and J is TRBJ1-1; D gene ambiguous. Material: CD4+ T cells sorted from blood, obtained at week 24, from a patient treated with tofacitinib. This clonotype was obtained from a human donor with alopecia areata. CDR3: CASSPGIENTEAFF. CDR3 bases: TGTGCCAGCTCACCAGGTATAGAGAACACTGAAGCTTTCTTT.